The next 25 T cell receptor beta chains were all read from a single sample in a study of molecular identifiers for immune sequencing clone quantification (dated by TCRdb to 2016 to 2019). Library preparation was by PCR. The reads were generated on a NextSeq 500. The public sequencing data were trimmed at Q25 with fastp and processed into clonotypes with MiXCR by TCRdb, which kept only in-frame beta chains. When rows share a CDR3 protein, they turn into one entry using the most common DNA and genes. This sample holds approximately 630,000 distinct CDR3 sequences; roughly 27% were observed only once. The ten largest account for about 0.73% of the sample. The sequenced sample was naive CD8+ T cells from blood, with Jurkat cell RNA spiked in. The label giving this sample's cell subset or site can be read as: FACS-sorted CD8+CD4-CCR7+CD45RA+ naive T cells. These receptors were collected from a human donor in good health. Some libraries in this study had Jurkat cell RNA spiked in.

The V call is TRBV6-5, the J call TRBJ2-7; D is ambiguous. Germline V gives CDR1 MNHEY, CDR2 SVGAGI. V lost 1 base to trimming and J lost 4 bases, with 11 bases between them. The CDR3 length is 14 residues. The CDR3 sequence: CASSYYLGEYEQYF. CDR3 nucleotides: TGTGCCAGCAGTTACTACCTTGGTGAATACGAGCAGTACTTC.

This clonotype showed up just a few times. The chain employs TRBV10-3 and TRBJ1-1, with TRBD1 identical over 10 bases. The germline CDR1 and CDR2 sequences are ENHRY and SYGVKD. The V segment lost 3 bases and the J segment 11 bases; nucleotides outside the gene matches: 12. The CDR3 totals 15 residues. CDR3 in amino acids: CAISDYNGTGEGAFF. CDR3 nucleotide sequence: TGTGCCATCAGTGACTACAACGGGACAGGGGAAGGGGCTTTCTTT.

This clonotype was recorded at least ten times. The chain recombines TRBV21-1 with TRBJ1-5; the tabulated D call, TRBD1, remains unverified against the DNA. TRBV21-1 has pseudogene status. This CDR3 is built from 16 residues. The CDR3: CASSKEPGRFGQPQHF. CDR3 nucleotide sequence: TGTGCCAGCAGCAAAGAACCGGGACGGTTCGGTCAGCCCCAGCATTTT.

The chain is built from TRBV7-8 and TRBJ2-3; 13 bases are a match to TRBD2. Germline assignment: CDR1 SGHVS and CDR2 FQNEAQ. V trimming: 5 bases; J trimming: 2 bases; junction bases outside the gene matches: 13. The CDR3 length is 19 residues. The DNA for the CDR3 is TGTGCCAGCAGCCTATTTCCGACTAGCGGGGGGCCAAACACAGATACGCAGTATTTT. Encoded protein: CASSLFPTSGGPNTDTQYF.

The CDR3 spells CASSPFRPPGGDTQYF. The CDR3, as DNA: TGTGCCAGCAGTCCGTTTAGGCCGCCCGGGGGAGATACGCAGTATTTT. V is TRBV27 and J is TRBJ2-3, with D possibly TRBD2 on 6 matching bases. CDR1 MNHEY and CDR2 SMNVEV come from the germline V gene (reference sequence). The CDR3 runs 16 residues. The V gene lost 5 bases and the J gene lost 5 bases, with 20 bases spanning the gap.

This clonotype has ten or more counts. The CDR3 protein is CASSQAGHSYEQYF. The CDR3 DNA sequence: TGTGCCAGCAGCCAAGCGGGGCACTCCTACGAGCAGTACTTC. The chain combines TRBV7-2 with TRBJ2-7, with 7 bases that match TRBD2. The CDR3 spans 14 residues. Germline V gene data show CDR1 as SGHTA and CDR2 as FQGNSA. J gave up 0 bases and V 5 bases, and 4 bases lay outside the gene matches. Full variable domain (rest looked up from reference TRBV7-2 and TRBJ2-7): GAGVSQSPSNKVTEKGKDVELRCDPISGHTALYWYRQSLGQGLEFLIYFQGNSAPDKSGLPSDRFSAERTGGSVSTLTIQRTQQEDSAVYLCASSQAGHSYEQYFGPGTRLTVT.

Concerning this clonotype: This could be a read error, since a much larger clone is one nucleotide away. The chain uses TRBV7-2 and TRBJ2-1, with 7 bases matching TRBD2. Looked up from germline, CDR1 is SGHTA and CDR2 is FQGNSA. CDR3 length equals 15 residues. The CDR3 DNA reads as TGTGCCCGCAGCTTCAGCGGGGTAAAGTACAATGAGCAGTTCTTC. It encodes CARSFSGVKYNEQFF.

This clonotype was seen many times. The chain carries TRBV19 and TRBJ2-1; 12 positions match TRBD2. Germline CDR1 is LNHDA and CDR2 is SQIVND (reference sequence). The CDR3 length is 15 residues. V dropped 3 bases and J dropped 6; count of bases not matched to a gene: 3. The CDR3 DNA reads TGTGCCAGTAGTATCCTAGCGGGGGGGCCCAATGAGCAGTTCTTC. Translating gives CASSILAGGPNEQFF.

Concerning this clonotype itself: Since a much larger clone is just one base distant, this may be a read error. The chain is built from TRBV4-1 and TRBJ2-5; a possible D gene is TRBD1 (6 bases). V lost 1 base to trimming and J lost 4 bases, with 19 bases between them. This CDR3 contains 17 residues. The germline CDR1 and CDR2 sequences are MGHRA and YSYEKL. The CDR3 DNA follows: TGCGCCAGCAGCCAAGCCCTCCCCACAGGGAGACTAGAGACCCAGTACTTC. This gives the protein CASSQALPTGRLETQYF.

Comment on this clonotype: A much larger clone lies one base from this, so it may be a read error. The chain combines TRBV29-1 with TRBJ1-1, with 9 bases matching TRBD1. The germline CDR1 and CDR2 sequences are SQVTM and ANQGSEA. This CDR3 is built from 13 residues. The CDR3 region is CSGTGGRYTEALF. The CDR3 DNA follows: TGCAGCGGTACAGGGGGCAGGTACACTGAAGCTCTCTTT.

V is TRBV6-5 and J is TRBJ2-3; 10 bases align to TRBD1. The CDR3 consists of 19 residues. With V trimmed by 4 bases and J by 4 bases, 17 bases remained unmatched. The germline gives CDR1 MNHEY, CDR2 SVGAGI. The CDR3 spells CASSSAYIRDRGDADTQYF. The CDR3 DNA reads TGTGCCAGCAGTTCTGCCTATATCCGGGACAGGGGAGACGCAGATACGCAGTATTTT.

CDR3 loop: CASSLFSGNTGELFF. The CDR3 DNA sequence: TGTGCCAGCAGTTTATTCAGCGGTAACACCGGGGAGCTGTTTTTT. This sequence joins TRBV27 and TRBJ2-2; tentatively, D is TRBD2 (5 bases). The V and J ends lost 1 base and 2 bases respectively, with 8 bases between them. Germline values: CDR1 MNHEY, CDR2 SMNVEV (reference sequence). The CDR3 runs 15 residues.

This clonotype was observed a few times. The rearrangement joins TRBV25-1 to TRBJ1-1; no definite D call. In germline, CDR1 is MGHDK, CDR2 SYGVNS. The CDR3 loop spans 11 amino acids. Deletions cut 2 bases from V and 3 bases from J, with 1 base between. The CDR3 loop is CASSEDTEAFF. The CDR3 DNA reads TGTGCCAGCAGTGAAGACACTGAAGCTTTCTTT.

Written as DNA, the CDR3 is TGTGCCAGCAGTGGCCAGAAAGCGAGGGTATACAATGAGCAGTTCTTC. Amino acids: CASSGQKARVYNEQFF. V and J are TRBV28 and TRBJ2-1, with a possible D match to TRBD2 (5 bases). This CDR3 spans 16 amino acids. V lost 5 bases to trimming and J lost 4 bases, with 18 bases between them. Germline assignment: CDR1 MDHEN and CDR2 SYDVKM.

In its sample, this clonotype was seen many times. The CDR3 DNA reads TGTGCCAGCAGTCGAGGGGAGGGCCCCTACGAGCAGTACTTC. Translating it yields CASSRGEGPYEQYF. V is TRBV28 and J is TRBJ2-7; 7 bases match TRBD2. The V and J ends lost 5 bases and 2 bases, in that order; junction bases with no gene match: 6. The CDR3 is 14 amino acids. Germline values: CDR1 MDHEN, CDR2 SYDVKM.

Regarding this clonotype: A much larger clone sits a single nucleotide away, making a read error possible. The chain employs TRBV6-6 and TRBJ1-3; D is undetermined. From germline, CDR1 is MNHNY and CDR2 SVGAGI (reference sequence). The CDR3 consists of 16 residues. CDR3 region: CASTPTEGFSGNTVYF. The CDR3 DNA follows: TGTGCCAGCACCCCAACGGAGGGTTTCTCTGGAAACACCGTATATTTT.

Ten or more counts support this clonotype. The J gene is TRBJ2-5, the V gene TRBV13; the D call may be TRBD1 or TRBD2 (5 bases each). Trimming took off 4 bases at V and 1 base at J, with 10 bases between the two ends. The CDR3 loop spans 14 amino acids. Germline-derived CDR1 and CDR2 are PRHDT and FYEKMQ (reference sequence). The DNA of the CDR3 is TGTGCCAGCAGCTCCTGGGGGTTCCAAGAGACCCAGTACTTC. Amino acid sequence: CASSSWGFQETQYF.

A few counts support this clonotype. The gene calls are TRBV4-3 and TRBJ2-7, with TRBD1 as a possible D gene (5 bases). The CDR3 totals 13 residues. V gave up 1 base and J gave up 4 bases, with 8 bases separating them. The V gene's germline CDR1 is LGHNA and CDR2 YSLEER. CDR3 DNA sequence: TGCGCCAGCAGCCAAGGACAGATGTACGAGCAGTACTTC. Translating it yields CASSQGQMYEQYF.

In this sample, this clonotype turned up a few times. The chain employs TRBV1 and TRBJ2-3. TRBV1 is labeled a pseudogene. The CDR3 is 15 amino acids. The CDR3 DNA reads as TGCACCAGCAGCCAAGAATCAAGGACGACAGATACGCAGTATTTT. Translating it yields CTSSQESRTTDTQYF.

This clonotype appeared many times. The CDR3 here is CASSRRQGEDEQYF. CDR3 nucleotides: TGTGCCAGCAGTCGGAGACAGGGGGAGGACGAGCAGTACTTC. The rearrangement links TRBV6-2 or TRBV6-3 to TRBJ2-7; 9 nucleotides align to TRBD1. The V segment lost 5 bases and the J segment 5 bases; nucleotides outside the gene matches: 7. The germline V gene has CDR1 MNHEY and CDR2 SVGEGT. This CDR3 has 14 amino acids.

This sequence joins TRBV20-1 and TRBJ2-5; D not certain. Trimming took off 6 bases at V and 2 bases at J, with 22 bases between the two ends. Germline CDR1 reads DFQATT; CDR2 reads SNEGSKA (reference sequence). This CDR3 contains 16 residues. The chain's CDR3 is CSARNWITAIQETQYF. In DNA form, the CDR3 reads TGCAGTGCGCGGAACTGGATTACGGCAATTCAAGAGACCCAGTACTTC.

This clonotype has just a few counts. The chain recombines TRBV11-1 with TRBJ1-1; D is unresolved. V was cut by 6 bases and J by 3 bases, with 8 bases left in between. The CDR3 loop spans 12 amino acids. Looked up from germline, CDR1 is SGHAT and CDR2 is FQDESV (reference sequence). CDR3 loop: CASRGRDTEAFF. CDR3 nucleotide sequence: TGTGCCAGCAGGGGTCGAGACACTGAAGCTTTCTTT.

This clonotype was counted many times. The chain is built from TRBV27 and TRBJ2-6; 12 nucleotides align to TRBD1. In germline, CDR1 is MNHEY, CDR2 SMNVEV (reference sequence). Germline trimming cut 0 bases from V and 4 bases from J; bases unmatched to any gene: 4. CDR3 length: 18 amino acids. The CDR3 reads CASSLSGTGGSGANVLTF. For the CDR3, the DNA is TGTGCCAGCAGTTTATCAGGGACAGGGGGCTCAGGGGCCAACGTCCTGACTTTC. Complete variable domain (other parts from reference TRBV27 and TRBJ2-6): EAQVTQNPRYLITVTGKKLTVTCSQNMNHEYMSWYRQDPGLGLRQIYYSMNVEVTDKGDVPEGYKVSRKEKRNFPLILESPSPNQTSLYFCASSLSGTGGSGANVLTFGAGSRLTVL.

Concerning this clonotype: Germline and junction disagree at one end, which may indicate a read error. This chain connects TRBV19 to TRBJ2-2; a possible D gene is TRBD2 (5 bases). Germline V gene data show CDR1 as LNHDA and CDR2 as SQIVND (reference sequence). The CDR3 is 11 amino acids. CDR3 amino acids: CASSLTGELLF. The CDR3 DNA reads TGTGCCAGTAGTCTAACCGGGGAGCTGTTGTTT.

This clonotype was detected ten times or more. The V gene is TRBV2, the J gene TRBJ1-1; D may be TRBD1 (5 bases). V was trimmed by 8 bases and J by 0 bases, leaving 13 bases between them. Germline-derived CDR1 and CDR2 are SNHLY and FYNNEI. The length of the CDR3 is 14 residues. The CDR3 loop reads CASQDTTLNTEAFF. CDR3 nucleotides: TGTGCCAGCCAGGACACAACGTTGAACACTGAAGCTTTCTTT.